Below, one T cell receptor (beta chain) is given with its context. Its antigen is currently unknown. This sample is part of a study of neoadjuvant anti-PD-1 for oral cavity cancer. As for the study in general: Patients without progression received a fourth nivolumab dose around day 43, then surgical resection on days 50-56.

General study points: Treg/Th17 ratio rose with pretreatment blood and fell with post-treatment tumor TCRbeta clonality.

The protocol was immunoSEQ multiplex PCR, while the TCRdb copy is restricted to in-frame clones and leaves out a portion. The sample has about 9,500 clones, less than 70% seen once; the top ten hold less than 4.5%. Time point defined: after neoadjuvant nivolumab, at surgical resection. PBMCs were not maintained or expanded in culture before analysis. The CDR3 runs 13 residues. Germline V gene data show CDR1 as MNHEY and CDR2 as SMNVEV (reference sequence). V gave up 5 bases and J gave up 7 bases, with 11 bases separating them. The sequence came from a person aged 35-80 years with oral cavity squamous cell carcinoma. The sample in question was PBMCs, obtained after nivolumab (anti-PD-1) treatment. The chain employs TRBV27 and TRBJ2-2; the D gene is possibly TRBD1 (6 bases). The CDR3 region has the DNA TGTGCCAGCAGTACAGGGCGGGTCGGGGAGCTGTTTTTT. This encodes CASSTGRVGELFF.